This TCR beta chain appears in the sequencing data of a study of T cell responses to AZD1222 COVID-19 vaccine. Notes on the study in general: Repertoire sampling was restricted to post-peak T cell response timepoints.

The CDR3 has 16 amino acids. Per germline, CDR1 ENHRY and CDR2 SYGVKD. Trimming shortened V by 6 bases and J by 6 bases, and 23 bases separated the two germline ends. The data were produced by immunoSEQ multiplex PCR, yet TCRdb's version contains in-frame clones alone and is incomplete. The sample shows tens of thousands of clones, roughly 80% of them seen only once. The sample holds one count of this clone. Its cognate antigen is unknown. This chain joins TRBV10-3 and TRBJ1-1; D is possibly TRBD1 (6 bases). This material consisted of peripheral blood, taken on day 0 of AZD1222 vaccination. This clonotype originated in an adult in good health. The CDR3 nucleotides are TGTGCCATCAGACCTCAATCGTTCTTGACAGGACCTGAAGCTTTCTTT. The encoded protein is CAIRPQSFLTGPEAFF.